This T cell receptor (beta chain) emerged from a study of T cell responses to AZD1222 COVID-19 vaccine. The table came from immunoSEQ multiplex PCR; TCRdb's copy has only in-frame clones and leaves some out. The sample contains approximately 180,000 clones, almost 90% of which appear only once. Germline lookup yields CDR1 SGHDT and CDR2 YYEEEE. Trimming pared 3 bases from V and 4 bases from J, leaving 7 bases between. This CDR3 is built from 12 residues. As to this clone: The antigen remains undetermined.

Findings and caveats of the study: Among AZD1222 vaccinees, only five to seven were seropositive at baseline. Only after the peak T cell response were repertoires sampled.

The specimen comprised peripheral blood, sampled on day 0 of AZD1222 vaccination. The origin of this receptor is an adult in good health. The genes are TRBV5-6 and TRBJ1-2; D unresolved. DNA for the CDR3: TGTGCCAGCAGCTCTGCTGCCTATGGCTACACCTTC. It is translated as CASSSAAYGYTF.